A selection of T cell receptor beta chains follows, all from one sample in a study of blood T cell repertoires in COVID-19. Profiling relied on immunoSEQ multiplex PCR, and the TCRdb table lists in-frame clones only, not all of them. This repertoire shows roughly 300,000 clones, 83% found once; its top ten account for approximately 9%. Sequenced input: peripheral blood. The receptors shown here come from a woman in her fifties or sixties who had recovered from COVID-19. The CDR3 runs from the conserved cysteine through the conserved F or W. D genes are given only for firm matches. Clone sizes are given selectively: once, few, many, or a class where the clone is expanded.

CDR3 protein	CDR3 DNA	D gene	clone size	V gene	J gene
CASSLPGKAYGTQYF	TGTGCCAGCAGTTTACCAGGGAAGGCGTATGGTACGCAGTATTTT	NA	NA	TRBV28	TRBJ2-3
CASSQTQNTEAFF	TGCGCCAGCAGCCAGACACAGAACACTGAAGCTTTCTTT	NA	few	TRBV4-3	TRBJ1-1
CASSHPIRDRGRNSYNEQFF	TGTGCCAGCAGCCATCCGATCCGGGACAGGGGCAGGAACTCCTACAATGAGCAGTTCTTC	TRBD1	NA	TRBV14	TRBJ2-1
CASSPRQGAYGYTF	TGTGCCAGCTCACCTAGGCAGGGTGCCTATGGCTACACCTTC	NA	NA	TRBV18	TRBJ1-2
CASSEAIGLQVRRNEQFF	TGTGCCAGCAGTGAAGCAATTGGTTTACAGGTTCGACGCAATGAGCAGTTCTTC	NA	NA	TRBV2	TRBJ2-1
CASSSGRPGVASGPGSEFF	TGTGCCAGTAGTAGTGGACGGCCCGGTGTAGCTAGCGGCCCCGGGAGCGAGTTCTTC	TRBD2	NA	TRBV19	TRBJ2-1
CASSYGTGFPTQYF	TGTGCCAGCAGTTATGGGACAGGGTTCCCTACGCAGTATTTT	TRBD1	NA	TRBV6-5	TRBJ2-3
CASSIDSGGVGQETQYF	TGTGCCAGTAGTATAGATTCGGGAGGGGTGGGCCAAGAGACCCAGTACTTC	TRBD2	once	TRBV19	TRBJ2-5
CASSPGVAGKYDEQYF	TGTGCCAGCAGCCCAGGGGTAGCGGGAAAGTACGACGAGCAGTACTTC	TRBD2	NA	TRBV28	TRBJ2-7
CAISTGGRNTEAFF	TGTGCCATCAGTACAGGGGGCCGGAACACTGAAGCTTTCTTT	TRBD1	NA	TRBV10-3	TRBJ1-1
CASSQLRTSGGRTDTQYF	TGTGCCAGCAGCCAACTCCGGACTAGCGGGGGACGCACAGATACGCAGTATTTT	TRBD2	NA	TRBV3-1/TRBV3-2	TRBJ2-3
CASSTAGTANYGYTF	TGTGCCAGTAGTACCGCCGGGACAGCTAACTATGGCTACACCTTC	TRBD1	NA	TRBV19	TRBJ1-2
CASSRGQGSDTQYF	TGTGCCAGCAGCCGGGGACAGGGTTCGGATACGCAGTATTTT	TRBD1	NA	TRBV28	TRBJ2-3
CASSQRGGAYEQYF	TGTGCCAGCAGCCAACGAGGGGGGGCCTACGAGCAGTACTTC	NA	NA	TRBV3-1/TRBV3-2	TRBJ2-7
CASSQDYRDRGHDGANVLTF	TGTGCCAGCAGCCAAGATTATCGGGACAGGGGGCACGATGGGGCCAACGTCCTGACTTTC	TRBD1	once	TRBV4-2	TRBJ2-6
CASSSGTGGSSPLHF	TGTGCCAGCAGCTCCGGGACAGGGGGCAGTTCACCCCTCCACTTT	TRBD1	NA	TRBV7-9	TRBJ1-6
CASTTGGGAYEQYF	TGTGCCAGCACGACGGGAGGTGGTGCCTACGAGCAGTACTTC	TRBD2	once	TRBV27	TRBJ2-7
CASSSLYQPQHF	TGTGCCAGCAGTTCCCTTTATCAGCCCCAGCATTTT	NA	NA	TRBV12-3/TRBV12-4	TRBJ1-5
CAISEQGEAGETQYF	TGTGCCATCAGTGAACAGGGGGAGGCCGGGGAGACCCAGTACTTC	TRBD1	NA	TRBV10-3	TRBJ2-5
CASSPRGIGGEDTQYF	TGTGCCAGCAGCCCACGGGGCATAGGGGGGGAAGATACGCAGTATTTT	NA	NA	TRBV9	TRBJ2-3